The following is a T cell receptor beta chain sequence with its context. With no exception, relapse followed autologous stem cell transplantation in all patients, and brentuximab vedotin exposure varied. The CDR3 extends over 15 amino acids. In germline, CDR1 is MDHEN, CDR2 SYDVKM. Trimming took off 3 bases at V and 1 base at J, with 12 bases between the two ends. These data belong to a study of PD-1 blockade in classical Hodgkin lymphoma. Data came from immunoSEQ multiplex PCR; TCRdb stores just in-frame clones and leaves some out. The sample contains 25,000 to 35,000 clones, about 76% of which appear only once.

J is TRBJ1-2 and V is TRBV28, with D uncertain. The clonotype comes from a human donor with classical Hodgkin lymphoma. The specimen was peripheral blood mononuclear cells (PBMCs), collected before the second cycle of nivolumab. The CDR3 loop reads CASSFWGTNNYGYTF. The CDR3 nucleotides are TGTGCCAGCAGTTTCTGGGGTACTAATAACTATGGCTACACCTTC.